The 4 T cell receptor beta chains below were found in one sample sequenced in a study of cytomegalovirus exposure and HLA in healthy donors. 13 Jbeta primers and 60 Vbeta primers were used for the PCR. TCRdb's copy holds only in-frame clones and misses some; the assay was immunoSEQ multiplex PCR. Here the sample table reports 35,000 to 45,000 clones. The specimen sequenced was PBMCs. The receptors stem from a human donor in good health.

In DNA form, the CDR3 reads TGTGCCAGCAGCGTTCTGGGACAGAGCTACGAGCAGTACTTC. Translation gives CASSVLGQSYEQYF. The chain is built from TRBV6-5 and TRBJ2-7; TRBD1 matches at 7 bases. Losses at the gene ends were 6 bases for V and 3 bases for J; bases not matched to a gene: 8. Germline-derived CDR1 and CDR2 are MNHEY and SVGAGI. The CDR3 consists of 14 residues.

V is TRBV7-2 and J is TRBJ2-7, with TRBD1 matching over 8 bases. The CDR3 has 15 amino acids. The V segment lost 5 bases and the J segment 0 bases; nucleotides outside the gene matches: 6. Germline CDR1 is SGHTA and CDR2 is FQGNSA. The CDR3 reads CASSDSGGSSYEQYF. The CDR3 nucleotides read TGTGCCAGCAGCGATTCAGGGGGCAGCTCCTACGAGCAGTACTTC.

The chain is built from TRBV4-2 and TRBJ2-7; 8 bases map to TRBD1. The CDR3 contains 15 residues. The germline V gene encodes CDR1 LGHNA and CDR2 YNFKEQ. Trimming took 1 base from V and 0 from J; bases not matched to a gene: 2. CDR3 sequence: CASSQGTGPSYEQYF. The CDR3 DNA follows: TGTGCCAGCAGCCAAGGGACAGGGCCCTCCTACGAGCAGTACTTC.

CDR3 in DNA: TGTGCCAGTAACTCTGGAGGGGCCACTGGAAACACCATATATTTT. This codes for CASNSGGATGNTIYF. The J gene is TRBJ1-3, the V gene TRBV6-5; D might be TRBD1 (5 bases). CDR3 length: 15 residues. With 9 bases removed from V and 2 bases from J, the gap between germline ends came to 17 bases. The V gene's germline CDR1 is MNHEY and CDR2 SVGAGI.